This T cell receptor beta chain was recovered during a study of Ad26.COV2.S vaccination and SARS-CoV-2 variants. Overall study findings and caveats: Non-spike TCR breadth did not differ much between vaccine and placebo recipients.

The treatment here: around 19 received Ad26.COV2.S at low or high dose, single or two shots; 5 received placebo; per-sample allocation not given. After the first vaccine or placebo injection, samples were drawn on day 63. Germline CDR1 reads SQVTM; CDR2 reads ANQGSEA. The CDR3 extends over 13 amino acids. V lost 6 bases, J lost 1 base, and 9 bases lay in between. On this clone itself: The target antigen is unknown.

Some clones are missing from TCRdb's copy, which holds only in-frame ones; the method was immunoSEQ multiplex PCR. The data show 430,000 or so clones, approximately 90% seen once. The input for sequencing was peripheral blood, taken in a trial of Ad26.COV2.S vaccine versus placebo. This chain uses TRBV29-1 with TRBJ2-2, with D tentatively TRBD2 (5 bases). The receptor's source is a person between 18 and 65 years old who received the Ad26.COV2.S COVID-19 vaccine or a placebo. CDR3 nucleotides: TGCAGCGTCAGACGGGAGAACACCGGGGAGCTGTTTTTT. Its translation is CSVRRENTGELFF.